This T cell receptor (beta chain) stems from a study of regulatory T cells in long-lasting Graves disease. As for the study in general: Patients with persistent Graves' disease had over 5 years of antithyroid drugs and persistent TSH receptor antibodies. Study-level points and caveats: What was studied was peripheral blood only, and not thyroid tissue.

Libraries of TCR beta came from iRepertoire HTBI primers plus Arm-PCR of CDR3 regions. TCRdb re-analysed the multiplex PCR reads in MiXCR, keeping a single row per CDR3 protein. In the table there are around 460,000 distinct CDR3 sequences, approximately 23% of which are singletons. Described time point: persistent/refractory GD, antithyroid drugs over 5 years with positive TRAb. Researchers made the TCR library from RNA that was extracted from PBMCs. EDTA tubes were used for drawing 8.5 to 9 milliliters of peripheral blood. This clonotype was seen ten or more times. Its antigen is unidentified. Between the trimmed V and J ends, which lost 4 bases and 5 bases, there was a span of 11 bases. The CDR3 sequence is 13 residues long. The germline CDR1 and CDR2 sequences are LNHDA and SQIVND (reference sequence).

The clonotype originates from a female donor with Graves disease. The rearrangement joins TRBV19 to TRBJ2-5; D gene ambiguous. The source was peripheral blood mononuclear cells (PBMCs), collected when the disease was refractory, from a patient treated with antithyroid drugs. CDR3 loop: CASSTRLRETQYF. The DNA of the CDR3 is TGTGCCAGTAGTACAAGACTGCGCGAGACCCAGTACTTC.